This paragraph reports one T cell receptor (beta chain). This record belongs to a study of regulatory T cells in long-lasting Graves disease. Investigators prepared the TCR beta libraries by applying iRepertoire HTBI primers and Arm-PCR of CDR3 regions. Via MiXCR, TCRdb re-called the multiplex PCR reads, giving one row per CDR3 protein. The sample contains around 480,000 distinct CDR3 sequences, 16% of which appear only once. Time point defined: newly diagnosed GD, antithyroid drugs for less than 3 months. After RNA was extracted from PBMCs, the TCR library was made from it. This sample also belongs to another study, concerning T cells in Graves' hyperthyroidism and ophthalmopathy.

The receptor was derived from a man aged 40-50 years with Graves disease. The sequenced sample was peripheral blood mononuclear cells (PBMCs), obtained at new diagnosis, from a patient treated with antithyroid drugs.

The CDR3 DNA is TGTGCCAGCAGCTTATCAGCCCTCACTGAAGCTTTCTTT. Translation gives CASSLSALTEAFF. This chain uses TRBV7-9 with TRBJ1-1, with D unresolved. Germline V CDR1 and CDR2: SEHNR, FQNEAQ (reference sequence). Trimming left V 2 bases short and J 4 bases short, with 8 bases between. The CDR3 is made up of 13 amino acids.